This passage covers 19 T cell receptor beta chains from one sample sequenced in a study of chemoradiotherapy in HPV16-positive cancers. The table came from immunoSEQ multiplex PCR; TCRdb's copy has only in-frame clones and leaves some out. This table holds about 10,000 clones, approximately 70% found once. Sampling was carried out from a patient who underwent chemoradiotherapy. Every receptor here comes from a human donor with HPV-associated anogenital cancer.

This chain connects TRBV5-1 to TRBJ1-6; no definite D call. Deletions cut 0 bases from V and 9 bases from J, with 10 bases between. The CDR3 contains 14 residues. The germline V gene encodes CDR1 SGHRS and CDR2 YFSETQ. The CDR3 bases are TGCGCCAGCAGCTTGGCTGGGTACGGTTCACCCCTCCACTTT. This sequence encodes CASSLAGYGSPLHF. Looking up the rest from reference TRBV5-1 and TRBJ1-6 gives the full variable domain: KAGVTQTPRYLIKTRGQQVTLSCSPISGHRSVSWYQQTPGQGLQFLFEYFSETQRNKGNFPGRFSGRQFSNSRSEMNVSTLELGDSALYLCASSLAGYGSPLHFGNGTRLTVT.

The chain employs TRBV4-1 and TRBJ2-3; 7 bases are a match to TRBD1. The CDR3 sequence is 15 residues long. The ends lost 1 base at V and 5 bases at J; junction bases unmatched: 6. Germline V lookup: CDR1 MGHRA, CDR2 YSYEKL. CDR3 nucleotides: TGCGCCAGCAGCCAAGTTTACAGGGGTGGAGATACGCAGTATTTT. Translating it yields CASSQVYRGGDTQYF.

The rearrangement uses TRBV2 and TRBJ1-1; maybe TRBD1 (6 bases). Germline V gene lookup returns CDR1 SNHLY and CDR2 FYNNEI. This CDR3 has 13 amino acids. V was trimmed by 2 bases and J by 8 bases, leaving 12 bases between them. CDR3 DNA sequence: TGTGCCAGCAGTGAACGTTGGGGGCTGGAAGCTTTCTTT. Protein: CASSERWGLEAFF.

This clone was detected only once. The rearrangement joins TRBV6-1 to TRBJ2-7, with no clear D. The length of the CDR3 is 11 residues. V was trimmed by 7 bases and J by 3 bases, leaving 7 bases between them. Germline V gene sequence: CDR1 MNHNS, CDR2 SASEGT. The CDR3 here is CASKWVYEQYF. The CDR3, as DNA: TGTGCCAGCAAATGGGTCTACGAGCAGTACTTC.

The chain couples TRBV7-6 to TRBJ1-1; 8 bases are a match to TRBD1. CDR1 SGHVS and CDR2 FNYEAQ come from the germline V gene. The V and J ends lost 5 bases and 3 bases, in that order; junction bases with no gene match: 8. CDR3 length equals 15 residues. The CDR3 loop is CASSHIGQGDTEAFF. The CDR3 DNA is TGTGCCAGCAGCCATATTGGACAGGGCGACACTGAAGCTTTCTTT. Using reference TRBV7-6 and TRBJ1-1 for the parts outside the CDR3, the full variable domain is GAGVSQSPRYKVTKRGQDVALRCDPISGHVSLYWYRQALGQGPEFLTYFNYEAQQDKSGLPNDRFSAERPEGSISTLTIQRTEQRDSAMYRCASSHIGQGDTEAFFGQGTRLTVV.

In its sample, this clone was seen a few times. The chain links TRBV7-9 to TRBJ1-3; no definite D call. Germline CDR1 reads SEHNR; CDR2 reads FQNEAQ (reference sequence). The CDR3 loop spans 12 amino acids. V was shortened by 3 bases and J by 4 bases, with 4 bases between the two germline ends. CDR3 loop: CASSFLGNTIYF. CDR3 DNA sequence: TGTGCCAGCAGCTTCTTAGGAAACACCATATATTTT.

V is TRBV30 and J is TRBJ1-1; D gene ambiguous. The CDR3 extends over 12 amino acids. Trimming took 2 bases from V and 3 from J, leaving 7 bases between them. Germline CDR1 is GTSNPN and CDR2 is SVGIG (reference sequence). The CDR3 sequence: CAWSRGDTEAFF. The CDR3, as DNA: TGTGCCTGGAGTAGAGGTGACACTGAAGCTTTCTTT. Full variable domain (rest looked up from reference TRBV30 and TRBJ1-1): SQTIHQWPATLVQPVGSPLSLECTVEGTSNPNLYWYRQAAGRGLQLLFYSVGIGQISSEVPQNLSASRPQDRQFILSSKKLLLSDSGFYLCAWSRGDTEAFFGQGTRLTVV.

This clone is labeled large. In nucleotides, the CDR3 is TGTGCCTGGGACGAGGGCTACACCTTC. Its translation: CAWDEGYTF. The V and J genes are TRBV30 and TRBJ1-2; D unclear. The V and J ends lost 5 bases and 8 bases respectively, with 6 bases between them. The germline V gene encodes CDR1 GTSNPN and CDR2 SVGIG (reference sequence). This CDR3 contains 9 residues.

This clone was recorded a few times. The chain links TRBV28 to TRBJ2-7, with TRBD1 matching over 8 bases. The ends lost 3 bases at V and 3 bases at J; junction bases unmatched: 1. Per germline, CDR1 MDHEN and CDR2 SYDVKM. The CDR3 extends over 13 amino acids. The CDR3 nucleotides read TGTGCCAGCAGTTTCGGGACAGGCTACGAGCAGTACTTC. The encoded protein is CASSFGTGYEQYF.

J is TRBJ2-5 and V is TRBV7-2; D not certain. Germline lookup yields CDR1 SGHTA and CDR2 FQGNSA. Trimming shortened V by 1 base and J by 5 bases, and 14 bases separated the two germline ends. CDR3 size: 15 residues. This chain's CDR3 is CASSLEALPTETQYF. The CDR3 nucleotides read TGTGCCAGCAGCTTAGAGGCTCTCCCGACGGAGACCCAGTACTTC.

This chain links TRBV19 with TRBJ1-2, with a weak D call TRBD1 (5 bases). Germline lookup yields CDR1 LNHDA and CDR2 SQIVND (reference sequence). V gave up 5 bases and J gave up 4 bases, with 14 bases separating them. This CDR3 is built from 14 residues. The CDR3 DNA sequence: TGTGCCAGTAGTGGGGCAATCATTTCCTATGGCTACACCTTC. Translation gives CASSGAIISYGYTF.

This clone was seen only a few times. The chain couples TRBV10-1 to TRBJ2-7; TRBD1 might be the D (5 bases). Germline V gene lookup returns CDR1 WNHNN and CDR2 SYGVQD (reference sequence). Trimming pared 3 bases from V and 2 bases from J, leaving 8 bases between. CDR3 size: 13 residues. The CDR3 is CASSEGDTYEQYF. For the CDR3, the DNA is TGCGCCAGCAGTGAAGGGGATACCTACGAGCAGTACTTC.

The chain combines TRBV11-2 with TRBJ1-4; D is uncertain. CDR1 and CDR2 (germline): SGHAT, FQNNGV. V was shortened by 1 base and J by 14 bases, with 17 bases between the two germline ends. This CDR3 has 14 residues. This CDR3 is CASSLGTGMKRLFF. The CDR3 bases are TGTGCCAGCAGCTTAGGGACGGGAATGAAAAGGCTGTTTTTT.

This clone was found a few times. V is TRBV28 and J is TRBJ2-5, with 8 bases that match TRBD1. CDR1 and CDR2 from the germline V gene are MDHEN and SYDVKM. Losses at the gene ends were 6 bases for V and 4 bases for J; bases not matched to a gene: 4. The CDR3 runs to 13 residues. In nucleotides, the CDR3 is TGTGCCAGCAGCCGACAGGGGCCAGAGACCCAGTACTTC. As protein: CASSRQGPETQYF. Full variable domain (remainder filled in from reference TRBV28 and TRBJ2-5): DVKVTQSSRYLVKRTGEKVFLECVQDMDHENMFWYRQDPGLGLRLIYFSYDVKMKEKGDIPEGYSVSREKKERFSLILESASTNQTSMYLCASSRQGPETQYFGPGTRLLVL.

This chain links TRBV6-6 with TRBJ1-5; D remains ambiguous. The CDR3 loop spans 14 amino acids. Per the germline V gene, CDR1 is MNHNY and CDR2 is SVGAGI (reference sequence). V was pared by 1 base and J by 1 base, with 5 bases between. CDR3 sequence reads: CASSYLGSNQPQHF. Here the CDR3 DNA reads TGTGCCAGCAGTTACTTGGGAAGCAATCAGCCCCAGCATTTT.

This clone was counted only a few times. This rearrangement joins TRBV7-9 to TRBJ2-1; 8 nucleotides match TRBD2. This CDR3 is built from 16 residues. From germline, CDR1 is SEHNR and CDR2 FQNEAQ (reference sequence). V shed 4 bases and J 4 bases; nucleotides not matched to a gene: 9. The CDR3 coding sequence is TGTGCCAGCAGCTCAGTACTAGCGGCCAGTTACAATGAGCAGTTCTTC. It translates to CASSSVLAASYNEQFF. Together with reference TRBV7-9 and TRBJ2-1, the CDR3 gives the full variable domain: DTGVSQNPRHKITKRGQNVTFRCDPISEHNRLYWYRQTLGQGPEFLTYFQNEAQLEKSRLLSDRFSAERPKGSFSTLEIQRTEQGDSAMYLCASSSVLAASYNEQFFGPGTRLTVL.

The chain links TRBV5-4 to TRBJ2-3; possible D gene TRBD2, 5 bases. V lost 4 bases and J lost 2, with 14 bases in between. The CDR3 is 15 residues long. In germline, CDR1 is SGHNT, CDR2 YYREEE (reference sequence). For the CDR3, the DNA is TGTGCCAGCAGCCGTCCGGGATCACTCACAGATACGCAGTATTTT. Its protein product is CASSRPGSLTDTQYF.

The chain links TRBV4-2 to TRBJ2-3; D possibly uses TRBD1 or TRBD2 (6 bases each). V lost 1 base and J lost 2, with 13 bases in between. The CDR3 runs 16 residues. Germline values: CDR1 LGHNA, CDR2 YNFKEQ. The CDR3 protein is CASSQGSGANTDTQYF. In DNA form, the CDR3 reads TGTGCCAGCAGCCAAGGCTCGGGGGCGAACACAGATACGCAGTATTTT.

The V and J genes are TRBV2 and TRBJ2-7, with unresolved D. Germline V lookup: CDR1 SNHLY, CDR2 FYNNEI. This CDR3 region has 14 residues. The V and J ends lost 4 bases and 1 base respectively, with 11 bases between them. This CDR3 is CASSVSKFSYEQYF. CDR3 sequence (DNA): TGTGCCAGCAGTGTGTCCAAATTTTCCTACGAGCAGTACTTC.